This record concerns one T cell receptor beta chain sequence. Its antigen is still unknown. No much larger clone exists at a distance of one base, and base qualities are not known. Ophthalmopathy patients were characterized by moderately to severely active disease, a Clinical Activity Score of at least 3, a NOSPECS grade of at least 4, and a disease duration under 3 months. Patients with other autoimmune diseases, uncontrolled infections, pregnancy or lactation were excluded. Diagnosis relied on clinical symptoms, serum thyroxine, TRAb, thyroid ultrasound and orbital computed tomography. Using Ficoll-Paque density gradient centrifugation, PBMCs were isolated from 9.5 to 10 ml of fresh peripheral blood. Trizol reagent was used to extract the total RNA, and its quality was then checked on an Agilent 2100 Bioanalyzer. From the germline V gene, CDR1 is MNHNS and CDR2 is SASEGT. V is cut back by 8 bases and J by 5 bases, with 5 bases in the junction unmatched. The CDR3 runs 13 residues from the cysteine to the phenylalanine. Only the CDR3 part of the read is kept: 39 bases, read in frame from the first base.

This sample was taken from a study of Graves' ophthalmopathy and Graves' hyperthyroidism (dated by TCRdb to 2017 to 2018). With respect to the entire study: Peripheral blood was collected before any treatment was given, at the time of initial diagnosis. The study used TCR beta repertoire signatures to distinguish Graves' ophthalmopathy from Graves' hyperthyroidism and to predict progression to ophthalmopathy. In total, 135 blood samples were TCR-sequenced: roughly 45 ophthalmopathy, roughly 77 hyperthyroidism and approximately 17 hyperthyroidism-to-ophthalmopathy patients. A discovery set of about a hundred patients (43 ophthalmopathy, 55 to 65 stable hyperthyroidism) was enrolled to explore V-J signatures distinguishing ophthalmopathy from hyperthyroidism. An independent validation cohort was composed of some 19 hyperthyroidism patients and around 16 patients who later progressed from hyperthyroidism to ophthalmopathy. In about 6 hyperthyroidism patients, T-cell repertoires of thyroid tissue and blood were compared. Following sampling, methimazole starting at 30 mg daily was administered to hyperthyroidism patients, and high-dose intravenous methylprednisolone was administered to ophthalmopathy patients. The 85 to 100 discovery patients were divided at random into training and test sets in a 7:3 ratio. Results and caveats for the whole study, not just this receptor: In validation, the model predicted ophthalmopathy progression with more than 70% sensitivity and approximately 75% specificity; some 13 predicted patients were CT-confirmed with GO in a median of approximately 6.5 months. Most expanded thyroid clonotypes with frequency above 0.001 were also detected in blood, suggesting blood repertoires may reflect the thyroid immune response. No statistical method was used to predetermine the sample size, and group allocation was not hidden from the investigators. The 13-signature model separated ophthalmopathy from stable hyperthyroidism with around 90% sensitivity and just under 84% specificity in cross-validation, and 80%/75% in the test set.

For repertoire sequencing, the TCR beta CDR3 regions were amplified from RNA transcripts. The first round of RT-PCR was done with HTBI primers and the Qiagen OneStep RT-PCR kit, and was followed by a second round of multiplex PCR, then size selection and purification. Libraries were sequenced paired-end with 100 bp reads on an Illumina HiSeq2000. For the original study's pipeline: Reads were processed with SOAPnuke, discarding reads with adapters, uncalled bases, mean Phred below 15, or no exact constant-primer or identifier match. High-quality paired reads were merged with COPE v1.2.5. Each unique nucleotide sequence was defined as a clonotype, and clonotypes were aligned to IMGT TRB V, D and J references with MiTCR v1.1. The analysis was limited to V-J combinations with a frequency above 0.0001, which together covered approximately 99% of the repertoires. For each V-J combination, a TCR clonal expansion and chaos score was defined as the ratio of F50 clonal expansion to chaos observed in the TCRdist matrix. Welch's t-statistics and random forest were used to narrow the features down to approximately twelve V-J combinations, which were then fed into a naive Bayes classifier. Thyroid-blood repertoire similarity was quantified with the Morisita-Horn index. Through fastp at Q25 and MiXCR, TCRdb rebuilt clones from the public reads, retaining in-frame beta chains. Records with the same CDR3 protein are collapsed into one entry carrying the most frequent genes and DNA. The V and J calls shown here were made by TCRdb, not taken from the authors' results. The sample contains some 520,000 distinct CDR3 sequences, 13% to 15% of them found a single time. In total, the top ten clones hold around 9.8% of the sample.

The V and J genes are TRBV6-1 and TRBJ2-7; the central 11 bases match TRBD1. This sequence originates from a woman aged 25 to 45 with Graves' ophthalmopathy. Donor details come from another sample of the same person, matched by shared clones. Sequenced sample: blood. The CDR3 is CASQDRGLDEQYF. The DNA reads TGTGCCAGCCAGGACAGGGGGCTCGACGAGCAGTACTTC.